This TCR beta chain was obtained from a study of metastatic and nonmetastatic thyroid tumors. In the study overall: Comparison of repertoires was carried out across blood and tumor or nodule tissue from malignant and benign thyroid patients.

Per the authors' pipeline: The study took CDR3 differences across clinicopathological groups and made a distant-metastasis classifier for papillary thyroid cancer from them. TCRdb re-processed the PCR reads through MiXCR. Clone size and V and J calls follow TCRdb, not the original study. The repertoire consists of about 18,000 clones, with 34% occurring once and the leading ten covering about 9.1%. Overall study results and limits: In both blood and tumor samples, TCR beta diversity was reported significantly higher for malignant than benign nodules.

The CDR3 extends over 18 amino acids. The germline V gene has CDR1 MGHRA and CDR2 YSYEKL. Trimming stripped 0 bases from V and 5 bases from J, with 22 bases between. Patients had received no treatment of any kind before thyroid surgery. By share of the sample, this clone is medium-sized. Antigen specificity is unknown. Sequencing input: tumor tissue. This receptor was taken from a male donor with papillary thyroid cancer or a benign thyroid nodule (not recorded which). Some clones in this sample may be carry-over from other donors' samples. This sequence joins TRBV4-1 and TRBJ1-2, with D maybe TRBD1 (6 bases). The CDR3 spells CASSQDKVESGHGYGYTF. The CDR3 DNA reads TGCGCCAGCAGCCAAGATAAAGTAGAGTCGGGACACGGATATGGCTACACCTTC.